This TCR beta chain originates from a study of shared clonotypes between healthy human individuals (dated by TCRdb to 2018 to 2021). The study in broad terms: The cohort comprised two women and a few men aged 18 to 49 years. For each donor, CD4 naive and CD4 memory were each given three plates, CD8 naive was given two plates, and CD8 memory was given one plate. Blood TCR repertoires of about five healthy adults were deeply sequenced to estimate repertoire size and the extent of clonotype sharing between individuals. Libraries were prepared and TCR repertoires were sequenced by different laboratories using diverse techniques, in order to increase sequencing depth and limit assay-specific biases. Between about 0.85 and 10 billion PBMCs per donor were obtained by leukapheresis. Findings and caveats that apply to the study as a whole: Even with the large sequencing depth, rarefaction of the sorted-subset datasets indicated that sequencing was incomplete. Estimated clonotype richness was generally larger for naive than for memory subsets. Higher generation probabilities were observed for clonotypes shared by all four sorted-subset donors than for non-shared clonotypes. Based on pairwise subsampling, the degree of clonotype sharing among donors was expected to be affected by sequencing depth. Approximately 5% of naive CD4, 3.5% of naive CD8, around 2.3% of memory CD4, and around 0.4% of memory CD8 clonotypes were shared across several donors. Sampling was restricted to blood, and TCR repertoires in tissue are likely to differ from TCR repertoires in blood. The small number of donors limited the genetic and exposure-history diversity represented.

As concerns this clone: The clone's antigen remains unknown. No clone much larger than this one lies a single base away; base qualities are absent.

Using the deep immunoSEQ assay, multiplex PCR amplified TCR CDR3 regions from genomic DNA. Extracted genomic DNA from each cell subset was distributed evenly across all wells of several immunoSEQ 96-well plates, and each plate was treated as a replicate. For sorted subsets, approximately 210 ng of genomic DNA, equivalent to some 30,000 T cell genomes, went into each replicate PCR. Purified libraries were quantified with a Qubit 3.0 fluorometer, sized on a Bioanalyzer 2100, and re-quantified with the KAPA Library Quantification kit. Every immunoSEQ 96-well plate was sequenced on a dedicated single-read 150-cycle Illumina NextSeq 550 flow cell. The original pipeline was this. Because the immunoSEQ output included only junctional sequences and no quality scores, the filtering could not be the same as the filtering used for full-length reads. To assign V/J genes and CDR3, sequences were annotated against IMGT germline references using PyIR, a Python wrapper for IgBLAST v1.9. Any read was removed if the V/J assignment was weak (E-value above 1e-6), the CDR3 was missing, or the read contained stop codons, out-of-frame junctions, or ambiguous translated residues. V3J clonotypes were defined as sequences sharing the same inferred V gene, J gene, and CDR3 amino acid sequence. Percentage overlap between repertoires was calculated by dividing the number of shared unique clonotypes by the size of the smaller repertoire. Three approaches were used to assess repertoire richness: RTK rarefaction, the Chao1 estimator, and Recon v2.1 estimates of unobserved clonotypes. For all TCRbeta clonotypes obtained by the gDNA method from a few donors, generation probabilities were computed with OLGA. Not all clones reach the TCRdb copy of this immuneACCESS table, which keeps in-frame sequences only. Checked studies attribute under half of the gap to unresolved V genes and leave the rest unexplained. V, J and clone size reflect that table, while D and trimming were determined from the DNA. This sample has about a million clones in its table, and approximately 68% of those were observed once. The ten largest clones take up roughly 1.5% of the sample.

Healthy HIV-negative adults with no recently reported acute infections or vaccinations were included as donors. Only Caucasian adults living in Nashville, Tennessee, USA were represented among the donors. CD4+ T cells were enriched by magnetic negative selection; naive cells were then positively selected on CD45RA, and the negative fraction formed the memory subset. After blood collection by leukapheresis, PBMCs were isolated using Ficoll-Histopaque density gradient centrifugation and then cryopreserved in the vapor phase of liquid nitrogen. Analytical flow cytometry was used to check the purity and quantity of every magnetically sorted T cell population. Each sorted fraction had its genomic DNA isolated and then quantified by UV absorbance on a Nanodrop 2000c. The source material was memory CD4+ T cells sorted from blood. What the cell subset or site label conveys for this sample: CD45RA-negative fraction. The TCR sequence derives from a man between 18 and 29 years old in good health.

The DNA reads as follows: TGTGCCAGCAGGCCCCTTAATCAGCCCCAGCATTTT. It translates as CASRPLNQPQHF. The chain couples TRBV2 to TRBJ1-5; confidence is insufficient to name the D gene. Inclusive of the bounding cysteine and phenylalanine, the CDR3 is 12 residues long. Of the read, only the CDR3 DNA is kept; its 36 bases are in frame from base 1. The germline V gene gives CDR1 as SNHLY and CDR2 as FYNNEI. V is reduced by 6 bases and J by 4 bases, leaving a spacing of 7 bases between them.